The subject of this entry is one TCR beta chain. Its antigen is as yet unknown. The source of the sample is a study of cytomegalovirus exposure and HLA in healthy donors. Study-level information: Unique TCRs from HLA-typed donors, 65 million to 85 million of them, were held in an early data release. Findings of the study overall: In a later analysis, TCR beta V- and J-gene trimming showed a link to a missense DCLRE1C variant.

This PCR relied on a set of 60 Vbeta primers and 13 Jbeta primers. Method: immunoSEQ multiplex PCR; TCRdb's copy keeps in-frame clones and lacks some. The repertoire holds fewer than 80,000 clones, with roughly two thirds as singletons. Germline CDR1 reads SGHNT; CDR2 reads YYREEE (reference sequence). The ends lost 2 bases at V and 1 base at J; junction bases unmatched: 8. This CDR3 is 16 amino acids long. The source material was PBMCs. The TCR was taken from a woman in her 50s in good health and CMV-seropositive. The chain uses TRBV5-4 and TRBJ2-5; 7 bases match TRBD1. The CDR3 nucleotides are TGTGCCAGCAGCTTTCCCGGACAGGCCCCCCAAGAGACCCAGTACTTC. It is translated as CASSFPGQAPQETQYF.